Listed below are T cell receptor beta chains from one sample, sequenced in a study of CD8 T cells in ankylosing spondylitis. MiXCR, run by TCRdb on the 5' RACE reads, gives a single entry per CDR3 protein. The repertoire includes fewer than 250,000 distinct CDR3 sequences, roughly 24% of them detected once, and just over 6.5% sits in the top ten. Sequencing used blood, either unsorted or a sorted T cell fraction (not recorded which). The source of these receptors is a male donor with ankylosing spondylitis or in good health (not recorded which). CDR3s leave out the opening cysteine and the closing phenylalanine or tryptophan.

J | V | CDR3
TRBJ1-5 | TRBV20-1 | SATLYRGPNQPQH
TRBJ1-1 | TRBV7-6 | ASSSRDLRQGTMNTEAF
TRBJ2-7 | TRBV20-1 | SAGGGSTYEQY
TRBJ1-2 | TRBV14 | NDIRAYGYT
TRBJ2-1 | TRBV5-1 | ASTLGFYNEQF
TRBJ2-2 | TRBV3-1 | ASSQVTSGRNTGELF
TRBJ1-5 | TRBV6-1 | ASRNKGASDQPQH
TRBJ2-7 | TRBV7-4 | ASSRPHRTTGGTNEQY
TRBJ2-2 | TRBV20-1 | SARVLANTGELF
TRBJ2-3 | TRBV2 | ASSEGGGRGGDTQY